Listed here are 18 T cell receptor beta chains from one sample, sequenced in a study of blood T cell repertoires in COVID-19. Produced via immunoSEQ multiplex PCR; TCRdb's table is partial and in-frame only. Of 110,000 or so clones in the sample, 88% were seen once. Sequencing was carried out using peripheral blood. The source of these receptors is a human donor in a cohort sampled during active COVID-19.

The chain recombines TRBV7-3 with TRBJ2-1; 9 bases agree with TRBD1. This CDR3 comprises 14 residues. Germline loops: CDR1 SGHTA, CDR2 FQGTGA. The ends lost 5 bases at V and 8 bases at J; junction bases unmatched: 7. The CDR3 loop is CASSKNRGLDEQFF. The CDR3 DNA sequence: TGTGCCAGCAGCAAGAACAGGGGGCTGGATGAGCAGTTCTTC. Filled out from reference TRBV7-3 and TRBJ2-1, the complete variable domain reads GAGVSQTPSNKVTEKGKYVELRCDPISGHTALYWYRQSLGQGPEFLIYFQGTGAADDSGLPNDRFFAVRPEGSVSTLKIQRTERGDSAVYLCASSKNRGLDEQFFGPGTRLTVL.

This clone was seen only once. The CDR3 nucleotides are TGCGCCAGCAGGTCCCCCGCCGGGGAGCTGTTTTTT. This sequence encodes CASRSPAGELFF. V gene TRBV4-1 combines with J gene TRBJ2-2; D is unclear. Germline V lookup: CDR1 MGHRA, CDR2 YSYEKL. There are 12 residues in the CDR3. V dropped 6 bases and J dropped 6 bases, with 8 bases sitting between them.

CDR3 DNA sequence: TGTGCCAGCAGCCCGTCGACAGGGCCTAAGGGCTACACCTTC. Translation gives CASSPSTGPKGYTF. The chain is built from TRBV5-6 and TRBJ1-2; 7 nucleotides match TRBD1. Per germline, CDR1 SGHDT and CDR2 YYEEEE. Trimming cost V 4 bases and J 8 bases; bases outside gene matches: 11. The CDR3 is made up of 14 amino acids. The whole variable domain, remainder taken from reference TRBV5-6 and TRBJ1-2, is DAGVTQSPTHLIKTRGQQVTLRCSPKSGHDTVSWYQQALGQGPQFIFQYYEEEERQRGNFPDRFSGHQFPNYSSELNVNALLLGDSALYLCASSPSTGPKGYTFGSGTRLTVV.

This clone was found a few times. This chain links TRBV7-2 with TRBJ1-5; D unclear. Germline V gene data show CDR1 as SGHTA and CDR2 as FQGNSA. The CDR3 loop spans 13 amino acids. V was pared by 1 base and J by 5 bases, with 6 bases between. CDR3 residues: CASSLVSDQPQHF. CDR3 sequence (DNA): TGTGCCAGCAGCTTAGTTAGTGATCAGCCCCAGCATTTT.

The rearrangement joins TRBV12-3 or TRBV12-4 to TRBJ2-5; 7 bases are shared with TRBD2. The ends lost 7 bases at V and 5 bases at J; junction bases unmatched: 7. CDR3 length: 13 amino acids. The CDR3: CASTDGLGETQYF. The CDR3 coding sequence is TGTGCCAGCACCGATGGACTAGGCGAGACCCAGTACTTC.

J is TRBJ1-2 and V is TRBV5-6; D is possibly TRBD1 (6 bases). CDR1 and CDR2 from the germline V gene are SGHDT and YYEEEE. V lost 5 bases and J 0 bases, leaving 14 bases between the germline ends. CDR3 length: 15 residues. The CDR3 coding sequence is TGTGCCAGCAGACTCAGGGGCCCGGCTAACTATGGCTACACCTTC. This codes for CASRLRGPANYGYTF.

V and J are TRBV12-3 or TRBV12-4 and TRBJ1-1, with D possibly matching TRBD1 (6 bases). The V gene lost 5 bases and the J gene lost 4 bases, with 11 bases spanning the gap. The CDR3 extends over 13 amino acids. The CDR3 nucleotides are TGTGCCAGCAGTCAGCAGGGGACCACTGAAGCTTTCTTT. Its protein is CASSQQGTTEAFF.

J is TRBJ1-1 and V is TRBV2; no firm D call. CDR3 length equals 14 residues. V was clipped by 7 bases and J by 0 bases, with 12 bases between them. The germline CDR1 and CDR2 sequences are SNHLY and FYNNEI. The DNA for the CDR3 is TGTGCCAGCACTCTCAGGTTGGTGAACACTGAAGCTTTCTTT. Protein product: CASTLRLVNTEAFF.

This chain uses TRBV9 with TRBJ1-2; no clear D. CDR3 size: 14 residues. Germline lookup yields CDR1 SGDLS and CDR2 YYNGEE. The V end lost 0 bases, the J end lost 8 bases, and 14 bases lay between the germline ends. The CDR3 DNA reads as TGTGCCAGCAGCGTAGGTGCGGGAGGAAGGGGCTACACCTTC. It codes for CASSVGAGGRGYTF.

This chain uses TRBV7-9 with TRBJ1-1, with D possibly being TRBD1 (5 bases). Germline lookup yields CDR1 SEHNR and CDR2 FQNEAQ (reference sequence). The CDR3 loop spans 14 amino acids. Trimming took 1 base from V and 6 from J, leaving 12 bases between them. The CDR3 protein is CASSLVGRVSEAFF. Written as DNA, the CDR3 is TGTGCCAGCAGCTTAGTGGGCAGGGTCTCTGAAGCTTTCTTT.

Written as DNA, the CDR3 is TGCGCCAGCAGCCAGAGACAGGAGAGCTCCTACGAGCAGTACTTC. This translates into CASSQRQESSYEQYF. This chain links TRBV10-2 with TRBJ2-7, with D possibly TRBD1 on 6 matching bases. The V and J ends lost 6 bases and 0 bases respectively, with 15 bases between them. The germline V gene encodes CDR1 WSHSY and CDR2 SAAADI. The CDR3 contains 15 residues.

The J gene is TRBJ2-1, the V gene TRBV6-4, with 10 bases lining up with TRBD2. The junction had 9 bases not matched to a gene; V was cut back by 6 bases and J by 7 bases. CDR3 length: 15 amino acids. Per the germline V gene, CDR1 is MRHNA and CDR2 is SNTAGT. DNA for the CDR3: TGTGCCAGCAGCCCCTCTAGCGGGAGTAGGAATGAGCAGTTCTTC. Translated: CASSPSSGSRNEQFF.

The count of this clone is one. This chain links TRBV7-8 with TRBJ2-5; 10 bases agree with TRBD1. This CDR3 region has 16 residues. Germline V gene lookup returns CDR1 SGHVS and CDR2 FQNEAQ. V was clipped by 5 bases and J by 1 base; unmatched bases: 7. This chain's CDR3 is CASSLRGTGVQETQYF. As DNA, the CDR3 is TGTGCCAGCAGCCTAAGGGGGACAGGGGTCCAAGAGACCCAGTACTTC.

V usage is TRBV6-5 and J usage is TRBJ1-2, with D possibly being TRBD1 (5 bases). Trimming took off 6 bases at V and 8 bases at J, with 22 bases between the two ends. CDR1 is MNHEY, CDR2 SVGAGI, per germline. This CDR3 region has 15 residues. The DNA of the CDR3 is TGTGCCAGCAGCCCCTTCGCCAGGCCCGGGGGGGGCTACACCTTC. Its protein product is CASSPFARPGGGYTF.

Here the CDR3 DNA reads TGTGCCACCAGTGATTCCCAAGGGGTCGCAGCTTTCTTT. Encoded protein: CATSDSQGVAAFF. The V call is TRBV24-1, the J call TRBJ1-1; D may be TRBD1 (5 bases). Trimming took 2 bases from V and 10 from J, leaving 13 bases between them. Germline CDR1 KGHDR, CDR2 SFDVKD. The CDR3 runs 13 residues.

This chain joins TRBV4-1 and TRBJ1-4, with D hard to call. V lost 5 bases and J lost 5, with 9 bases in between. The CDR3 totals 13 residues. Germline lookup yields CDR1 MGHRA and CDR2 YSYEKL. As DNA, the CDR3 is TGCGCCAGCAGCACACTCGGGAATGAAAAACTGTTTTTT. This translates into CASSTLGNEKLFF.

The CDR3 DNA is TGTGCCAGCAGCCAAACTAGCGGGAGACTCGGGGAGCTGTTTTTT. It is translated as CASSQTSGRLGELFF. The J gene is TRBJ2-2, the V gene TRBV14, with 11 bases that match TRBD2. The V gene end was trimmed by 2 bases and the J gene end by 7 bases; junction bases not matched to a gene: 3. The CDR3 covers 15 residues. CDR1 SGHDN and CDR2 FVKESK come from the germline V gene.

The chain employs TRBV14 and TRBJ1-1, with TRBD1 as a possible D gene (5 bases). Germline CDR1 is SGHDN and CDR2 is FVKESK. Trimming cost V 1 base and J 6 bases, with 12 bases left between them. This CDR3 is built from 14 residues. The DNA of the CDR3 is TGTGCCAGCAGCCAAGTAATGGGACTTTCTGAAGCTTTCTTT. The encoded protein is CASSQVMGLSEAFF.